This T cell receptor beta chain was captured in a study of T cell responses to AZD1222 COVID-19 vaccine. Looking at the study overall: Pooling covered second doses at about 4 or about 12 weeks.

To note about this clone: Its antigen remains unknown.

Overall study findings and caveats: Spike-specific TCR repertoires showed rising breadth and depth after two AZD1222 doses. A reported finding is that nearly half of spike-specific TCRs target unmutated variant regions. Donor demographics were predominantly white British with a female majority; clonal diversity may be underestimated.

Assay used: immunoSEQ multiplex PCR; TCRdb lists only in-frame clones, some missing. The sample includes 130,000 or so clones, over 90% of them seen just once. This clonotype was obtained from an adult in good health. Sequencing was performed on peripheral blood, taken on day 0 of AZD1222 vaccination.

The CDR3 sequence: CASSHLWGDYEQYF. The CDR3 region has the DNA TGCGCCAGCAGCCATCTCTGGGGGGACTACGAGCAGTACTTC. This chain uses TRBV4-1 with TRBJ2-7; D is perhaps TRBD2 (6 bases). Germline loops: CDR1 MGHRA, CDR2 YSYEKL. V lost 3 bases and J lost 3, with 12 bases in between. CDR3 length: 14 amino acids.